This TCR beta chain was documented in a study of T cells expressing NK-cell markers. The CDR3 length is 15 residues. The germline gives CDR1 MNHNS, CDR2 SASEGT. Reanalyzing the 5' RACE reads, TCRdb keeps one entry per CDR3 protein, without DNA. The listing records about 380,000 distinct CDR3 sequences. J is TRBJ2-1 and V is TRBV6-1; no DNA is available, so the TRBD1 call from TCRdb remains unchecked. Sequences were obtained from blood T cells: a sorted CD56 or NKG2C T cell subset, CD4+ or CD8+ T cells, or bulk PBMC T cells (not recorded which). The sequence was collected from a man aged 18 to 69 in good health. The CDR3 loop reads CASRVHAGSYNEQFF.